This is a list of T cell receptor beta chains from one sample in a study of blood T cell repertoires in COVID-19. The table came from immunoSEQ multiplex PCR; TCRdb's copy has only in-frame clones and leaves some out. Of fewer than 140,000 clones listed, around 80% were seen once; the top ten hold 13% to 15%. Sequenced: peripheral blood. These receptors all come from a woman aged 55-69 years with acute or convalescent COVID-19. Both conserved end residues are trimmed from each CDR3. The D gene is left open where the match is weak.

CDR3: ASSSGTSGGRQY; V: TRBV9; D: TRBD2; J: TRBJ2-7
CDR3: ASSLVGGEREKLF; V: TRBV5-1; D: TRBD1; J: TRBJ1-4
CDR3: ASSPTSGTYNEQF; V: TRBV27; D: TRBD2; J: TRBJ2-1
CDR3: ASSPDRMGKLF; V: TRBV18; D: TRBD1; J: TRBJ1-4
CDR3: ASSTQGDQPQH; V: TRBV5-1; D: TRBD1; J: TRBJ1-5
CDR3: ASSPPRGRAFTDTQY; V: TRBV28; D: TRBD2; J: TRBJ2-3
CDR3: SVAGRANEKLF; V: TRBV29-1; D: NA; J: TRBJ1-4
CDR3: ASSQEGTVNTGELF; V: TRBV14; D: NA; J: TRBJ2-2
CDR3: ASTSQGDAGGQY; V: TRBV28; D: TRBD1; J: TRBJ2-7
CDR3: ASSYSPSGYQETQY; V: TRBV6-5; D: TRBD2; J: TRBJ2-5
CDR3: SVDPISGSKSNEQF; V: TRBV29-1; D: NA; J: TRBJ2-1
CDR3: ASSQGLGITGELF; V: TRBV5-1; D: NA; J: TRBJ2-2
CDR3: AISEGGFGPDTQY; V: TRBV10-3; D: NA; J: TRBJ2-3
CDR3: ASSFAGTSDEQF; V: TRBV7-9; D: TRBD2; J: TRBJ2-1
CDR3: SVEDLGAGGSGYT; V: TRBV29-1; D: TRBD1; J: TRBJ1-2
CDR3: ASSAGQGRTNEKLF; V: TRBV28; D: TRBD1; J: TRBJ1-4
CDR3: ASSQGLYNEQF; V: TRBV4-1; D: NA; J: TRBJ2-1
CDR3: ASSLGGPQPQH; V: TRBV7-9; D: NA; J: TRBJ1-5
CDR3: ASSPGTSGNTGELF; V: TRBV18; D: TRBD2; J: TRBJ2-2
CDR3: ASSVAPTENYGYT; V: TRBV9; D: NA; J: TRBJ1-2
CDR3: ASTLGREGYEQY; V: TRBV9; D: TRBD2; J: TRBJ2-7
CDR3: ASSDDRGLYGYT; V: TRBV25-1; D: TRBD1; J: TRBJ1-2
CDR3: ASSTGGGAGANVLT; V: TRBV6-4; D: NA; J: TRBJ2-6
CDR3: ASSPRSGGLNTGELF; V: TRBV3-1/TRBV3-2; D: TRBD2; J: TRBJ2-2
CDR3: ASSLETGGVNSPLH; V: TRBV5-1; D: TRBD1; J: TRBJ1-6
CDR3: ASSPGTGEGSEQF; V: TRBV11-3; D: TRBD1; J: TRBJ2-1
CDR3: ASSPSGGSEQY; V: TRBV18; D: TRBD1; J: TRBJ2-7
CDR3: ATSRGLAVSTDTQY; V: TRBV15; D: TRBD2; J: TRBJ2-3
CDR3: ASSPIKLAGVGPTDTQY; V: TRBV18; D: TRBD2; J: TRBJ2-3
CDR3: ASSLGGRAGWETQY; V: TRBV5-6; D: TRBD2; J: TRBJ2-5
CDR3: ASSRRDSGTNEKLF; V: TRBV4-1; D: NA; J: TRBJ1-4
CDR3: ASSSKEQGQPQH; V: TRBV11-3; D: TRBD1; J: TRBJ1-5
CDR3: ASSPVGLAGGSQETQY; V: TRBV3-1/TRBV3-2; D: TRBD2; J: TRBJ2-5
CDR3: ASSKDRGLTGELF; V: TRBV6-6; D: TRBD1; J: TRBJ2-2
CDR3: ASDLELAGSRPSTDTQY; V: TRBV2; D: TRBD2; J: TRBJ2-3
CDR3: ASKLGTDWSGGETQY; V: TRBV7-9; D: TRBD2; J: TRBJ2-5
CDR3: ASSASTGGNTEAF; V: TRBV28; D: TRBD1; J: TRBJ1-1
CDR3: ASSGLGGTYEQY; V: TRBV28; D: NA; J: TRBJ2-7
CDR3: ASSRGQPSDTQY; V: TRBV27; D: TRBD1; J: TRBJ2-3
CDR3: ASSQEIGGQGYNGYT; V: TRBV3-1/TRBV3-2; D: TRBD1; J: TRBJ1-2
CDR3: ASSPSFTSSYNEQF; V: TRBV18; D: NA; J: TRBJ2-1
CDR3: ASSEASGDTGELF; V: TRBV2; D: TRBD2; J: TRBJ2-2
CDR3: ASSPPVQSYGYT; V: TRBV18; D: NA; J: TRBJ1-2
CDR3: ASSFGAENTEAF; V: TRBV5-1; D: NA; J: TRBJ1-1
CDR3: ASSWEGVSSYEQY; V: TRBV21-1; D: NA; J: TRBJ2-7
CDR3: ASSHVVMGDLEQF; V: TRBV3-1/TRBV3-2; D: NA; J: TRBJ2-1
CDR3: ASSVGAGDGEKLF; V: TRBV9; D: NA; J: TRBJ1-4
CDR3: ASSQGLRMLSGEQY; V: TRBV4-1; D: NA; J: TRBJ2-7
CDR3: ASSLGQASGNTIY; V: TRBV11-2; D: TRBD1; J: TRBJ1-3
CDR3: ASSTQGRGEKLF; V: TRBV27; D: NA; J: TRBJ1-4
CDR3: ASKWAGGSSGANVLT; V: TRBV19; D: TRBD1; J: TRBJ2-6
CDR3: ARTPLRGSDTGELF; V: TRBV7-9; D: TRBD2; J: TRBJ2-2
CDR3: ASRREGRNTGELF; V: TRBV6-5; D: TRBD2; J: TRBJ2-2